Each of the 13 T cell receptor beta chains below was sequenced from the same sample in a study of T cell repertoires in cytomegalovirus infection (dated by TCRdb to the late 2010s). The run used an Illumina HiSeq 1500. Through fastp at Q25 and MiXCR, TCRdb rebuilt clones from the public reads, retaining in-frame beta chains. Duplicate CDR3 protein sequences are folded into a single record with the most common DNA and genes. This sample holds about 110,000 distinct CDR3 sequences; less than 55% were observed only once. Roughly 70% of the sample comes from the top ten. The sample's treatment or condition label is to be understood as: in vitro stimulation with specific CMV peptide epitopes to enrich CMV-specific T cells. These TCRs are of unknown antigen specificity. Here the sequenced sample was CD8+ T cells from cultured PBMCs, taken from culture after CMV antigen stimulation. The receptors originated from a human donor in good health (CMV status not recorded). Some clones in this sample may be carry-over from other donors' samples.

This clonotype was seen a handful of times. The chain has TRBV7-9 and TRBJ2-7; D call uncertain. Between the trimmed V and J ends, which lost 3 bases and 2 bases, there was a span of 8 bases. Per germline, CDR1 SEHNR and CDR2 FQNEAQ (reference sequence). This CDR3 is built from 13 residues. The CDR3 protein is CASSLRPPYEQYF. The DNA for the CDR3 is TGTGCCAGCAGCTTGAGGCCTCCCTACGAGCAGTACTTC.

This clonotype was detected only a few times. The chain's CDR3 is CASSIIAGTSEETQYF. The CDR3 DNA is TGTGCCAGCAGCATAATTGCCGGGACCTCTGAGGAGACCCAGTACTTC. J is TRBJ2-5 and V is TRBV6-5; D is possibly TRBD1 or TRBD2 (5 bases each). Germline V lookup: CDR1 MNHEY, CDR2 SVGAGI. CDR3 length equals 16 residues. The V end lost 6 bases, the J end lost 5 bases, and 22 bases lay between the germline ends.

The CDR3, as DNA: TGTGCCAGCAGGGGACTAGCGGGGGTTTTGTTCTTC. Amino acids: CASRGLAGVLFF. J is TRBJ2-1 and V is TRBV12-3 or TRBV12-4, with 14 bases fitting TRBD2. J was trimmed by 15 bases and V by 6 bases; bases with no gene match: 4. CDR3 size: 12 residues.

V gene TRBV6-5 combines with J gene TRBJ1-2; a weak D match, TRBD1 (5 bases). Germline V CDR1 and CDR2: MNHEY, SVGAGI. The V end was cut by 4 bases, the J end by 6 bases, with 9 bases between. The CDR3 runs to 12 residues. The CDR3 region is CASSLRGDGYTF. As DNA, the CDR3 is TGTGCCAGCAGTTTGCGAGGGGATGGCTACACCTTC.

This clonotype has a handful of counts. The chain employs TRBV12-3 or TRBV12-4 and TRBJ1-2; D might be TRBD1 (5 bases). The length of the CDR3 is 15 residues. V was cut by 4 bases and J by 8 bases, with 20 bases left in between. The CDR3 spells CASSSERGRVDGYTF. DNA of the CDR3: TGTGCCAGCAGTTCCGAAAGGGGCAGGGTCGACGGCTACACCTTC.

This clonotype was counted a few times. The CDR3 bases are TGTGCCAGCAGGGGACAGGGTACGCAGTATTTT. Translating gives CASRGQGTQYF. This sequence joins TRBV6-1 and TRBJ2-3; TRBD1 matches 9 bases. CDR1 and CDR2 from the germline V gene are MNHNS and SASEGT. The V segment lost 6 bases and the J segment 8 bases; nucleotides outside the gene matches: 0. This CDR3 comprises 11 residues.

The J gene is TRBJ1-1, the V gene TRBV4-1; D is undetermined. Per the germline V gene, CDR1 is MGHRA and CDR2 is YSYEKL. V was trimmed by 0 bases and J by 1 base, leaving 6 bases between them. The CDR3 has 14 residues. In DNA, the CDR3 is TGCGCCAGCAGCCAAGACTCGCCGAACACTGAAGCTTTCTTT. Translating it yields CASSQDSPNTEAFF.

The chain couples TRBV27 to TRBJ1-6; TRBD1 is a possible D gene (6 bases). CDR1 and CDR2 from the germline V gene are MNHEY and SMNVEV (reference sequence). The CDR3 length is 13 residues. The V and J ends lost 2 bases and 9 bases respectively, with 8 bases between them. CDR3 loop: CASSLQGISPLHF. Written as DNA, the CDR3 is TGTGCCAGCAGTTTACAGGGGATTTCACCCCTCCACTTT.

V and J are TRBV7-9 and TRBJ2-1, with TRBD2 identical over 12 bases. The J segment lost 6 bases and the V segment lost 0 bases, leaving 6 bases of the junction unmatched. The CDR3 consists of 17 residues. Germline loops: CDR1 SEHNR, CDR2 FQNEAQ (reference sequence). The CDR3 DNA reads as TGTGCCAGCAGCTTAGCTCCTAGCGGGGGGGCCTTCAATGAGCAGTTCTTC. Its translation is CASSLAPSGGAFNEQFF.

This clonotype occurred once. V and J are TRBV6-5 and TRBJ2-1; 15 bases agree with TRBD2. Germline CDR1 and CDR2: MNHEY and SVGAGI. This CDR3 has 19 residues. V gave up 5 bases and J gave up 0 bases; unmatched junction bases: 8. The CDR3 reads CASSAGLAGGMSSYNEQFF. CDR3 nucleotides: TGTGCCAGCAGTGCCGGACTAGCGGGGGGGATGAGCTCCTACAATGAGCAGTTCTTC.

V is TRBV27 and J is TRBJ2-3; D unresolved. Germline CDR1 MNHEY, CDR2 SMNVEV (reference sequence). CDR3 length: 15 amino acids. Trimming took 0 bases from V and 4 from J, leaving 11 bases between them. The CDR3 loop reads CASSLSASGADTQYF. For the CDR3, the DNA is TGTGCCAGCAGTTTATCAGCCTCCGGCGCAGATACGCAGTATTTT.

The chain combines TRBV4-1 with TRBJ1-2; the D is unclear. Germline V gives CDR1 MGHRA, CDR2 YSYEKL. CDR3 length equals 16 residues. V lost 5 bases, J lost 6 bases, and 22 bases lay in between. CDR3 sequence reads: CASSNPRKLATDGYTF. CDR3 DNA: TGCGCCAGCAGCAATCCTAGGAAGTTGGCAACCGATGGCTACACCTTC.

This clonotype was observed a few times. The CDR3 reads CATHPAGGFTGELFF. Written as DNA, the CDR3 is TGTGCCACTCACCCGGCAGGGGGCTTTACCGGGGAGCTGTTTTTT. This chain joins TRBV15 and TRBJ2-2; 8 bases agree with TRBD1. CDR3 length: 15 residues. V was pared by 9 bases and J by 5 bases, with 11 bases of the junction left unmatched. Germline values: CDR1 LNHNV, CDR2 YYDKDF (reference sequence).